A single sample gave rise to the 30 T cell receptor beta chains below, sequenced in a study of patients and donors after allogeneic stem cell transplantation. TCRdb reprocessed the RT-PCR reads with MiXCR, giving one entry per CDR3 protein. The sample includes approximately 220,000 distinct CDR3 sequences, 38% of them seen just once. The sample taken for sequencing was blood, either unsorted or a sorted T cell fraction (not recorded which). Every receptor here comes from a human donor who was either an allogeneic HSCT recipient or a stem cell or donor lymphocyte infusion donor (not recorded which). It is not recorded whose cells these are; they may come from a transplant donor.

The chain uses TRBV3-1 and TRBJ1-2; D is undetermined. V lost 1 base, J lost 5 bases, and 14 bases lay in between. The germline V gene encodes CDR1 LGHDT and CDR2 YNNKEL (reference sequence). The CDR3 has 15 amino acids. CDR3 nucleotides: TGTGCCAGCAGCCAAGGGGCAGGTCGTCGTTATGGCTACACCTTC. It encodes CASSQGAGRRYGYTF.

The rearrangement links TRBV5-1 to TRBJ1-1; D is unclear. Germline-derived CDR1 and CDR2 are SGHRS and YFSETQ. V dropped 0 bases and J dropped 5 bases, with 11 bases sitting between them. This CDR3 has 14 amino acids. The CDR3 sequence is CASSLAGAVTEAFF. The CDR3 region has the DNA TGCGCCAGCAGCTTGGCAGGCGCGGTTACTGAAGCTTTCTTT.

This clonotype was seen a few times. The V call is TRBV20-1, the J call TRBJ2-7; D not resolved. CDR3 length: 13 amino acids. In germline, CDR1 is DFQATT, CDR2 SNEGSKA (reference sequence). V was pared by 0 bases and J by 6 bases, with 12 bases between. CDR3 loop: CSARDDRRPEQYF. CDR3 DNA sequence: TGCAGTGCTAGAGATGACCGGCGGCCCGAGCAGTACTTC.

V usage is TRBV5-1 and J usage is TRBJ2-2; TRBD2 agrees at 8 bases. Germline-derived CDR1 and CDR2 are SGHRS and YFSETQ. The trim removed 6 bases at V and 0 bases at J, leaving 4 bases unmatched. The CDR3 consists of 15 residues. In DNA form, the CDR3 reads TGCGCCAGCAACGGGGGGGTGCCGAACACCGGGGAGCTGTTTTTT. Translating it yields CASNGGVPNTGELFF.

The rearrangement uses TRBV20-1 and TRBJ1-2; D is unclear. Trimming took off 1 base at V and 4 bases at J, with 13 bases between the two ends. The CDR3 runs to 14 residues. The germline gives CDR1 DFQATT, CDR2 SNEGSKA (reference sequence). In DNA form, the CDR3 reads TGCAGTGCTAGAGCTCACAAAGGTACCTATGGCTACACCTTC. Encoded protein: CSARAHKGTYGYTF.

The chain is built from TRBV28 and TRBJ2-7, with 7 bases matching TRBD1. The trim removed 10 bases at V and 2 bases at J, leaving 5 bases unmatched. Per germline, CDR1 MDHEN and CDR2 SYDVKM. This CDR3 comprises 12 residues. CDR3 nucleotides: TGTGCCATTAGGGACAGTGCCTACGAGCAGTACTTC. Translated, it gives CAIRDSAYEQYF.

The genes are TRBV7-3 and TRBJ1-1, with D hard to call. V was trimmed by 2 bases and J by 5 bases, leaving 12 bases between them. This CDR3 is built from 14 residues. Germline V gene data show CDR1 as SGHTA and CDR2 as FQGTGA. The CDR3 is CASSLYAVRTEAFF. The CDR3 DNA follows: TGTGCCAGCAGCTTATACGCGGTAAGGACTGAAGCTTTCTTT.

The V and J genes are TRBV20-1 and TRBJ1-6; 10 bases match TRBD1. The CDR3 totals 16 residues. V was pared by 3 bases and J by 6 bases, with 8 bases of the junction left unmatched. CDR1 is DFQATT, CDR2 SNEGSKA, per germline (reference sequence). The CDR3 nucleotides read TGCAGTGCTAGGGGTCGGGACAGGGGATTTAATTCACCCCTCCACTTT. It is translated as CSARGRDRGFNSPLHF.

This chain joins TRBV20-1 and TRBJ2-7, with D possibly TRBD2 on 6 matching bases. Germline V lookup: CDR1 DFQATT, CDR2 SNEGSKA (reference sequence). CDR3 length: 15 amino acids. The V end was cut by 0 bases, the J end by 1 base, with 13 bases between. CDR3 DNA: TGCAGTGCTAGAGATCCTAGCGAGGCATCCTACGAGCAGTACTTC. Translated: CSARDPSEASYEQYF.

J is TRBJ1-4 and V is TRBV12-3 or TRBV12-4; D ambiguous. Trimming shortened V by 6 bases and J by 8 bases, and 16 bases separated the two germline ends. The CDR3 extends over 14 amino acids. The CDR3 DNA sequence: TGTGCCAGCAGCTCTGGACGGAATCAAGAAAAACTGTTTTTT. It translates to CASSSGRNQEKLFF.

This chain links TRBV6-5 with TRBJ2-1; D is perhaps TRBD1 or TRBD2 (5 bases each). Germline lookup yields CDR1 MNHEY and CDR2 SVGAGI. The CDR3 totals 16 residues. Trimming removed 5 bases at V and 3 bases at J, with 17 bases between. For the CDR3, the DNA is TGTGCCAGCAGTCCTTCTGAGGGGCTAGGCTACAATGAGCAGTTCTTC. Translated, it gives CASSPSEGLGYNEQFF.

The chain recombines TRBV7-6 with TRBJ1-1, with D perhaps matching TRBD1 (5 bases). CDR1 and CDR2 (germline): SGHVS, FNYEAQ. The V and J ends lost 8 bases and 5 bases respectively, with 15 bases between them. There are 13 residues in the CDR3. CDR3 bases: TGTGCCAGCGGTCTAAGTGGGGGAACTGAAGCTTTCTTT. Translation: CASGLSGGTEAFF. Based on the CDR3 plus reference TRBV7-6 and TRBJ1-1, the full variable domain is GAGVSQSPRYKVTKRGQDVALRCDPISGHVSLYWYRQALGQGPEFLTYFNYEAQQDKSGLPNDRFSAERPEGSISTLTIQRTEQRDSAMYRCASGLSGGTEAFFGQGTRLTVV.

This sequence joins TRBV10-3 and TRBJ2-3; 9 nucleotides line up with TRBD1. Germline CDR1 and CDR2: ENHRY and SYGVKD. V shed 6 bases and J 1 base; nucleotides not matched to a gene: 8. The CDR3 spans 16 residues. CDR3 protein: CAIRPGQGLGTDTQYF. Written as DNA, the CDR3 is TGTGCCATCAGGCCCGGACAGGGGCTCGGCACAGATACGCAGTATTTT.

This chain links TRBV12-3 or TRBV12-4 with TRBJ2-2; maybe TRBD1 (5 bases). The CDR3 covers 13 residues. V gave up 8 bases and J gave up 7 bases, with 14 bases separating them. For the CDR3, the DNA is TGTGCCAGCGAAACAAAGGGGTACGGGGAGCTGTTTTTT. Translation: CASETKGYGELFF.

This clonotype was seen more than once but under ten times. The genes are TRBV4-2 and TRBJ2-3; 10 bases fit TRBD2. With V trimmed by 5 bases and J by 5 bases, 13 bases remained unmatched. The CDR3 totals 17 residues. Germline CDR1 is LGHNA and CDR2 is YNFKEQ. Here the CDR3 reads CASSSRAAGGRVDTQYF. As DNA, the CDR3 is TGTGCCAGCAGCTCCAGGGCAGCGGGGGGGCGGGTAGATACGCAGTATTTT.

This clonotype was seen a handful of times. DNA of the CDR3: TGCAGCGGGGTCCGGCCCAGCACTGAAGCTTTCTTT. Amino acids: CSGVRPSTEAFF. This sequence joins TRBV29-1 and TRBJ1-1, with D unresolved. The CDR3 is 12 amino acids. V shed 7 bases and J shed 4 bases, with 13 bases lying between them. CDR1 and CDR2 from the germline V gene are SQVTM and ANQGSEA. The variable domain in full, with the rest retrieved from reference TRBV29-1 and TRBJ1-1, is SAVISQKPSRDICQRGTSLTIQCQVDSQVTMMFWYRQQPGQSLTLIATANQGSEATYESGFVIDKFPISRPNLTFSTLTVSNMSPEDSSIYLCSGVRPSTEAFFGQGTRLTVV.

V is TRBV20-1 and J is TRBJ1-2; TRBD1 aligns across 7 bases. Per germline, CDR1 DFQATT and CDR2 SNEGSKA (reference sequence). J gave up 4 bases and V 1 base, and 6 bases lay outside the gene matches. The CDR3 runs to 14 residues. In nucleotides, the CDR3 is TGCAGTGCTAGAGGGGACAGAGGCGGCTATGGCTACACCTTC. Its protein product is CSARGDRGGYGYTF.

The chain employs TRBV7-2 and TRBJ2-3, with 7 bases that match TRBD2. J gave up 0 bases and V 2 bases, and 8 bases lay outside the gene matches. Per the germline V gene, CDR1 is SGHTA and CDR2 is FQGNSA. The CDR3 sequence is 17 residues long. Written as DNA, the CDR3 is TGTGCCAGCAGCTTAATTGCGGGGGTGTCTAGCACAGATACGCAGTATTTT. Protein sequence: CASSLIAGVSSTDTQYF. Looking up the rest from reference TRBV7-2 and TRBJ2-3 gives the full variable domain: GAGVSQSPSNKVTEKGKDVELRCDPISGHTALYWYRQSLGQGLEFLIYFQGNSAPDKSGLPSDRFSAERTGGSVSTLTIQRTQQEDSAVYLCASSLIAGVSSTDTQYFGPGTRLTVL.

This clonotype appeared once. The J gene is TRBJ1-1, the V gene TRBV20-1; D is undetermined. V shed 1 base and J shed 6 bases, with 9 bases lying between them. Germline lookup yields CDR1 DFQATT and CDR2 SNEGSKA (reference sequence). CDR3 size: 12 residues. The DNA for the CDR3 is TGCAGTGCTAGAGCCTACGGGGCTGAAGCTTTCTTT. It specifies CSARAYGAEAFF.

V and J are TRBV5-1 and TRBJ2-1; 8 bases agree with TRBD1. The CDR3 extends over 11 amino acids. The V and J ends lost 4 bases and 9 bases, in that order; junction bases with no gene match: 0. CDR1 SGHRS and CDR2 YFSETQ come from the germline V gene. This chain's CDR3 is CASSDRGEQFF. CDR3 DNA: TGCGCCAGCAGCGACAGGGGTGAGCAGTTCTTC. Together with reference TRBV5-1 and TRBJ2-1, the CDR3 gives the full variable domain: KAGVTQTPRYLIKTRGQQVTLSCSPISGHRSVSWYQQTPGQGLQFLFEYFSETQRNKGNFPGRFSGRQFSNSRSEMNVSTLELGDSALYLCASSDRGEQFFGPGTRLTVL.

CDR3 nucleotide sequence: TGTGCCAGCAGTTTCCCCCCGACAGGGGCGGGCTTCACTGAAGCTTTCTTT. Its translation: CASSFPPTGAGFTEAFF. The chain has TRBV12-3 or TRBV12-4 and TRBJ1-1; 8 positions agree with TRBD1. There are 17 residues in the CDR3. J was trimmed by 4 bases and V by 3 bases; bases with no gene match: 13.

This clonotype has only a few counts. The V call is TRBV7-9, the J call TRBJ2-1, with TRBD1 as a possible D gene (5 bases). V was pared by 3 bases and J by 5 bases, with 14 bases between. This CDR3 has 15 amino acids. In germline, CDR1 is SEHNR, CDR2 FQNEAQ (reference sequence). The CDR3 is CASSFNQPGHNEQFF. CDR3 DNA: TGTGCCAGCAGCTTTAATCAACCAGGGCACAATGAGCAGTTCTTC.

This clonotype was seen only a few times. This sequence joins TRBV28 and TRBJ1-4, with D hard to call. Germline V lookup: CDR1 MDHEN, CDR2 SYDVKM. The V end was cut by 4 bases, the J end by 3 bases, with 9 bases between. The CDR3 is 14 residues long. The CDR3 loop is CASSSAFSNEKLFF. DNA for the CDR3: TGTGCCAGCAGTTCAGCGTTTTCTAATGAAAAACTGTTTTTT.

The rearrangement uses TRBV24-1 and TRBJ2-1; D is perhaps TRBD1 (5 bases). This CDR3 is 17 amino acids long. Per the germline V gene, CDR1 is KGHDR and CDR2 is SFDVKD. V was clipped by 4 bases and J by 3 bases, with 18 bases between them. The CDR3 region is CATSEASGQGLYNEQFF. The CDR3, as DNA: TGTGCCACCAGTGAAGCCTCGGGCCAGGGCCTCTACAATGAGCAGTTCTTC.

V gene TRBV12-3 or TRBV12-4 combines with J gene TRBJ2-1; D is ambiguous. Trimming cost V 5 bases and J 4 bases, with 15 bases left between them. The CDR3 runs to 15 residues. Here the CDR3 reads CASSPRAEPYNEQFF. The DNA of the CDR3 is TGTGCCAGCAGTCCTCGGGCTGAACCTTACAATGAGCAGTTCTTC.

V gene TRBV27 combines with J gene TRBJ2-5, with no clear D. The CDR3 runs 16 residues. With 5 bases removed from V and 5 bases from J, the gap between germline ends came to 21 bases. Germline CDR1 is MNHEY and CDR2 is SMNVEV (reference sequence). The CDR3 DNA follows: TGTGCCAGCAGTCCCCCAGGCGGCGTGGTGGTCGAGACCCAGTACTTC. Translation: CASSPPGGVVVETQYF.

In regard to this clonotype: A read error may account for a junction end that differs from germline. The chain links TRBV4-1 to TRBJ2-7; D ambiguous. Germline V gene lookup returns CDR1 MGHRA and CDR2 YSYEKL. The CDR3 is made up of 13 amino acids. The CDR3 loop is CASSQVPSYEQYF. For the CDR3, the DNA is TGTGCCAGCAGCCAAGTGCCATCCTACGAGCAGTACTTC.

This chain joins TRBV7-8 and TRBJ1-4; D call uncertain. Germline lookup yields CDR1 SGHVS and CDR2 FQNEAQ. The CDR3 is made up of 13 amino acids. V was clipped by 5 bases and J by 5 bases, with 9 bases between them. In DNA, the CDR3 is TGTGCCAGCAGCGGAATCAGGAATGAAAAACTGTTTTTT. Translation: CASSGIRNEKLFF.

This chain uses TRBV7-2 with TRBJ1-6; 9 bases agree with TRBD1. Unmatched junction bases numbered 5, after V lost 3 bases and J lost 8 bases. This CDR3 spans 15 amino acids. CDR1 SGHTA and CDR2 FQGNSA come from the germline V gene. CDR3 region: CASSFTGGLDSPLHF. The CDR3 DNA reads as TGTGCCAGCAGCTTCACAGGGGGCCTGGATTCACCCCTCCACTTT.

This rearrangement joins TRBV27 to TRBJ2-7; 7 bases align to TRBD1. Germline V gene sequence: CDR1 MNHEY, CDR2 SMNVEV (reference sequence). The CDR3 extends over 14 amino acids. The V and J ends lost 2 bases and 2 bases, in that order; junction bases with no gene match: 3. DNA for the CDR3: TGTGCCAGCAGTTTACTCGGGACAGCCTACGAGCAGTACTTC. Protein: CASSLLGTAYEQYF.